Sequencing of this T cell receptor beta chain was carried out in a study of blood T cells in healthy people across ages. The study, taken as a whole, reports: It was held that the diversity estimates obtained from one million T cells were underestimates.

With a J-beta primer mix and a sample-barcoded 5' primer, a second PCR ran 7 to 11 cycles. A template-switch adaptor with 12 random nucleotides tagged each cDNA molecule. TCRdb fed the 5' RACE reads into MiXCR, producing one record per CDR3 protein. The sample holds roughly 1,500,000 distinct CDR3 sequences, 30% to 40% seen once. The junction had 3 bases not matched to a gene; V was cut back by 3 bases and J by 8 bases. The CDR3 runs 12 residues. As regards this clonotype: Its antigen remains unidentified.

Sequencing was performed on blood. The source is a woman in her 30s in good health. This chain joins TRBV12-3 or TRBV12-4 and TRBJ1-2, with 7 bases that match TRBD1. CDR3 residues: CASSFDREGYTF. The CDR3 bases are TGTGCCAGCAGTTTCGACAGGGAAGGCTACACCTTC.